These T cell receptor beta chains were read from a single sample in a study of control samples from healthy donors and cancer patients. Clones were read by immunoSEQ multiplex PCR, and TCRdb kept only the in-frame ones, dropping some. The sample lists 75,000 to 95,000 clones, approximately 91% occurring once. Source material: blood. The receptors here all came from a woman in her forties or fifties in good health. Each CDR3 is given without its conserved first and last residue.

v_call	cdr3_length	j_call	cdr3_aa
TRBV4-1	13	TRBJ1-2	ASSQDWPGGYGYT
TRBV7-9	10	TRBJ1-1	ASSLGLTEAF
TRBV18	11	TRBJ2-2	ASSPSVDGELF
TRBV3-1/TRBV3-2	11	TRBJ1-2	ASSHKPNYGYT
TRBV2	11	TRBJ1-1	ASSPDRVTEAF
TRBV5-6	10	TRBJ2-7	ASSLDIYEQY
TRBV18	13	TRBJ2-1	ASSPLDTQYNEQF
TRBV2	13	TRBJ2-7	ASSEMGGASYEQY
TRBV2	13	TRBJ2-2	ASRGQGPLTGELF
TRBV5-1	12	TRBJ1-2	ASSLGRGFYGYT
TRBV6-5	10	TRBJ2-5	ASRGTSETQY
TRBV2	13	TRBJ1-2	ASRVEGGPISGYT
TRBV10-2	12	TRBJ2-3	AARSSTGTGRQY
TRBV4-1	14	TRBJ1-3	ASSLETLGRWDTIY
TRBV7-9	14	TRBJ1-2	ASSASTGGFTYGYT
TRBV28	12	TRBJ1-5	ASRLSTGEVTQH
TRBV7-9	14	TRBJ2-3	ASSLAGTGVPDTQY
TRBV12-5	15	TRBJ2-7	ASAKPGQPVGFYEQY
TRBV6-5	11	TRBJ2-6	ASEFSLANVLT
TRBV7-8	13	TRBJ2-7	ASSPRRGQTYEQY
TRBV6-5	13	TRBJ1-3	ASTSGTASGNTIY
TRBV19	14	TRBJ1-2	ASSTDRGRNFYGYT
TRBV5-8	12	TRBJ1-4	ASSRDRLGGKLF
TRBV19	12	TRBJ1-6	ASSISGEGSPLH
TRBV5-1	13	TRBJ1-2	ASSFMLGTSYGYT
TRBV20-1	8	TRBJ1-5	SAGHQPQH
TRBV5-8	12	TRBJ2-2	ASSPGQGTGELF
TRBV6-1	14	TRBJ2-6	ASSDRGKTGANVLT
TRBV11-2	9	TRBJ1-1	ASRAEGEAF
TRBV5-1	14	TRBJ2-2	ASSLALQGSTGELF
TRBV2	11	TRBJ1-2	ASSEEQNYGYT
TRBV3-1/TRBV3-2	11	TRBJ1-1	ASSQALITEAF
TRBV10-3	11	TRBJ1-6	AIKGGNNSPLH
TRBV29-1	12	TRBJ1-2	SVEPRDLDYGYT
TRBV5-4	9	TRBJ1-1	ASGQGEEAF
TRBV29-1	11	TRBJ2-6	SVGDSGANVLT
TRBV7-8	14	TRBJ2-5	ASSLAPRDRQETQY
TRBV5-6	12	TRBJ1-2	ASSPSYSRDGYT
TRBV2	12	TRBJ1-5	ASSLQGAHQPQH
TRBV2	12	TRBJ1-1	ASGSRTGKPEAF
TRBV7-8	12	TRBJ1-1	ASSAARANTEAF
TRBV4-1	14	TRBJ1-2	ASSPLTGQTNYGYT
TRBV5-6	11	TRBJ1-2	ASSNYGRQGYT
TRBV5-8	15	TRBJ1-1	ASSLPPRGSVNTEAF
TRBV4-1	12	TRBJ1-1	ASKGPLKNTEAF
TRBV4-2	13	TRBJ2-3	ASSQRSVYTDTQY
TRBV2	10	TRBJ2-7	ASNRDAGEQY